These 13 T cell receptor beta chains came from one sample sequenced in a study of CXCR3-negative and CXCR3-positive naive CD8 T cells (dated by TCRdb to the late 2010s). Sequencing took place on a NextSeq 550. The Human TCR Profiling Kit (MiLaboratory) was used to make UMI-labeled 5' RACE TRB cDNA libraries. One entry per CDR3 protein sequence results from the TCRdb reprocessing of the reads, with DNA left out. The table kept for this sample lists around 48,000 distinct CDR3 sequences. The ten biggest clones cover approximately 15% of the sample. The sequenced sample was memory CD8+ T cells from blood. Interpreted using the paper, the cell subset or site label stands for: conventional CD8+ memory T cells (TMEM), sorted as controls. These TCRs come from a human donor in good health. Some clones in this sample may be carry-over from other donors' samples.

The chain carries TRBV12-3 or TRBV12-4 and TRBJ2-7. The length of the CDR3 is 14 residues. This CDR3 is CASSLFFEHYEQYF.

The genes are TRBV20-1 and TRBJ2-1; TCRdb's D call, TRBD2, is unchecked because there is no DNA. In germline, CDR1 is DFQATT, CDR2 SNEGSKA (reference sequence). The CDR3 sequence is 15 residues long. CDR3 sequence: CSAISGLADYNEQFF.

V and J are TRBV29-1 and TRBJ2-5; there is no DNA to check the TCRdb D call of TRBD1. The germline gives CDR1 SQVTM, CDR2 ANQGSEA. The CDR3 loop spans 15 amino acids. This CDR3 is CSVDKLLGGQETQYF.

The gene calls are TRBV29-1 and TRBJ2-5; the D gene TCRdb calls, TRBD1, cannot be checked with no DNA. This CDR3 has 13 amino acids. Germline lookup yields CDR1 SQVTM and CDR2 ANQGSEA. CDR3 sequence reads: CSVALGGKETQYF.

By frequency, this clonotype is medium-sized. The CDR3 is CASSPLREAKNIQYF. This chain connects TRBV6-5 to TRBJ2-4; there is no DNA to check the TCRdb D call of TRBD2. CDR1 and CDR2 (germline): MNHEY, SVGAGI. The CDR3 is 15 amino acids.

The chain joins TRBV18 to TRBJ1-5. Germline V CDR1 and CDR2: KGHSH, LQKENI. The CDR3 has 14 amino acids. The CDR3 protein is CASSPRDSNQPQHF.

This sequence joins TRBV29-1 and TRBJ2-3; TCRdb lists TRBD2, though no DNA is available to test this call. This CDR3 spans 15 amino acids. Germline V gene lookup returns CDR1 SQVTM and CDR2 ANQGSEA. The CDR3 region is CSVEESERESYTQYF.

CDR3 loop: CSAIREQGGDTGELFF. The chain combines TRBV20-1 with TRBJ2-2; TCRdb returns TRBD1, unconfirmable since there is no DNA. From germline, CDR1 is DFQATT and CDR2 SNEGSKA (reference sequence). This CDR3 contains 16 residues.

The rearrangement joins TRBV29-1 to TRBJ1-2; the D call from TCRdb, TRBD1, cannot be confirmed without DNA. CDR3 size: 12 residues. Germline V CDR1 and CDR2: SQVTM, ANQGSEA. CDR3 in amino acids: CSTLEVAGFNTF.

This rearrangement joins TRBV28 to TRBJ1-4; TCRdb outputs TRBD1, but without DNA this stays unchecked. Germline lookup yields CDR1 MDHEN and CDR2 SYDVKM. The CDR3 spans 14 residues. The CDR3 loop reads CASTNDRPNEKLFF. The full variable domain, in which reference TRBV28 and TRBJ1-4 provide the parts outside the CDR3, is DVKVTQSSRYLVKRTGEKVFLECVQDMDHENMFWYRQDPGLGLRLIYFSYDVKMKEKGDIPEGYSVSREKKERFSLILESASTNQTSMYLCASTNDRPNEKLFFGSGTQLSVL.

J is TRBJ2-3 and V is TRBV6-4; TCRdb designates TRBD2, a call that cannot be tested without DNA. Per the germline V gene, CDR1 is MRHNA and CDR2 is SNTAGT. There are 14 residues in the CDR3. The CDR3 sequence: CASSRESATDTQYF.

The chain uses TRBV28 and TRBJ2-7; absent DNA, TCRdb's TRBD1 call cannot be checked. Germline assignment: CDR1 MDHEN and CDR2 SYDVKM. This CDR3 is 11 amino acids long. The CDR3 loop reads CASTRGYEQYF. The variable domain in full, completed from reference TRBV28 and TRBJ2-7, reads DVKVTQSSRYLVKRTGEKVFLECVQDMDHENMFWYRQDPGLGLRLIYFSYDVKMKEKGDIPEGYSVSREKKERFSLILESASTNQTSMYLCASTRGYEQYFGPGTRLTVT.

The V call is TRBV25-1, the J call TRBJ1-2; with no DNA, the TCRdb D assignment of TRBD1 cannot be verified. The length of the CDR3 is 14 residues. Looked up from germline, CDR1 is MGHDK and CDR2 is SYGVNS. CDR3 residues: CASSGWDTNYGYTF.